Shown below are 18 T cell receptor beta chains from a single sample sequenced in a study of HIV-infected patients and healthy controls (dated by TCRdb to between 2014 and 2016). Whole blood was used without cell fractionation, so the repertoire reflected all unsorted peripheral T cells. Libraries were constructed by 5' RACE. TCRdb lists the instrument as Illumina MiSeq. Using SuperScript III with primers targeting the alpha and beta constant regions, 500 ng of RNA was reverse transcribed. Alpha and beta chain libraries were generated separately via chain-specific third strand synthesis with multiplexing indices. TCRdb reprocessed the public reads (quality trimming at Q25 with fastp, clone calling with MiXCR) and kept in-frame beta chains. Each entry merges the rows of one CDR3 protein and shows their most common DNA and genes. This sample comprises around 26,000 distinct CDR3 sequences, 8.5% of them detected only once. In total, the top ten clones hold 3.5% to 4.5% of the sample.

The sequenced material came from blood. The receptors were gathered from an adult in good health.

This clonotype showed up many times. This rearrangement joins TRBV6-5 to TRBJ1-1; D gene uncertain. The CDR3 is made up of 13 amino acids. Germline lookup yields CDR1 MNHEY and CDR2 SVGAGI. V dropped 6 bases and J dropped 3 bases, with 11 bases sitting between them. In nucleotides, the CDR3 is TGTGCCAGCAGACCCGGGCCGCACACTGAAGCTTTCTTT. Residues: CASRPGPHTEAFF.

The sample holds many counts of this clonotype. The chain recombines TRBV19 with TRBJ1-1; no clear D. From germline, CDR1 is LNHDA and CDR2 SQIVND (reference sequence). Trimming cost V 7 bases and J 0 bases, with 9 bases left between them. The CDR3 totals 13 residues. The CDR3 sequence: CASIREMNTEAFF. The CDR3 DNA follows: TGTGCCAGTATAAGGGAGATGAACACTGAAGCTTTCTTT.

This clonotype was observed many times. The V gene is TRBV4-2, the J gene TRBJ1-4, with 7 bases that match TRBD1. V lost 5 bases and J lost 7; bases outside the gene matches: 10. From germline, CDR1 is LGHNA and CDR2 YNFKEQ. This CDR3 contains 15 residues. CDR3 coding DNA: TGTGCCAGCAGCGAATCCGGGACAGCCTTTGAAAAACTGTTTTTT. This sequence encodes CASSESGTAFEKLFF.

This clonotype appeared many times. The chain links TRBV28 to TRBJ1-5; D gene unclear. V dropped 6 bases and J dropped 6 bases, with 15 bases sitting between them. The CDR3 spans 14 residues. Germline V gene lookup returns CDR1 MDHEN and CDR2 SYDVKM. CDR3 in DNA: TGTGCCAGCAGGACAACGGGCTTTACTCAGCCCCAGCATTTT. The encoded protein is CASRTTGFTQPQHF.

This clonotype was counted many times. The rearrangement uses TRBV25-1 and TRBJ2-3, with TRBD2 matching 9 bases. The germline V gene encodes CDR1 MGHDK and CDR2 SYGVNS. The CDR3 runs to 14 residues. With 1 base clipped from V and 12 bases from J, the junction kept 8 bases outside the gene matches. The CDR3 is CASSEFQRGLAQYF. As DNA, the CDR3 is TGTGCCAGCAGTGAATTTCAAAGGGGACTAGCCCAGTATTTT.

This clonotype was seen at least ten times. The CDR3 nucleotides are TGTGCCAGCAGTTCGTACCGGGACAGAAGACTAGGGAACACTGAAGCTTTCTTT. Translation: CASSSYRDRRLGNTEAFF. The chain recombines TRBV28 with TRBJ1-1; 7 nucleotides line up with TRBD1. The CDR3 loop spans 18 amino acids. The trim removed 4 bases at V and 1 base at J, leaving 15 bases unmatched. CDR1 is MDHEN and CDR2 is SYDVKM in the germline V gene.

This clonotype was seen only a few times. The chain combines TRBV30 with TRBJ1-2; D not certain. Germline values: CDR1 GTSNPN, CDR2 SVGIG (reference sequence). The V end lost 6 bases, the J end lost 11 bases, and 16 bases lay between the germline ends. There are 11 residues in the CDR3. The CDR3 bases are TGTGCCTGCCCCCGGCCCGAGGGTTACACCTTC. Encoded protein: CACPRPEGYTF.

The table lists this clonotype with many counts. V is TRBV28 and J is TRBJ2-7; D is possibly TRBD1 or TRBD2 (5 bases each). The V and J ends lost 5 bases and 0 bases respectively, with 11 bases between them. Per the germline V gene, CDR1 is MDHEN and CDR2 is SYDVKM. The CDR3 contains 14 residues. The CDR3 protein is CASSPGANSYEQYF. DNA for the CDR3: TGTGCCAGCAGTCCCGGGGCCAACTCCTACGAGCAGTACTTC.

At least ten counts were recorded for this clonotype. J is TRBJ2-6 and V is TRBV30; D might be TRBD2 (6 bases). Germline assignment: CDR1 GTSNPN and CDR2 SVGIG (reference sequence). This CDR3 has 13 amino acids. Trimming shortened V by 5 bases and J by 2 bases, and 7 bases separated the two germline ends. The CDR3 DNA sequence: TGTGCCTGGGTAGCGGCTGGGGCCAACGTCCTGACTTTC. This gives the protein CAWVAAGANVLTF.

This clonotype was found many times. The genes are TRBV19 and TRBJ1-5, with 9 bases fitting TRBD1. Trimming removed 0 bases from V and 4 bases from J; junction bases left unmatched: 7. CDR1 and CDR2 (germline): LNHDA, SQIVND (reference sequence). This CDR3 is 17 amino acids long. Here the CDR3 reads CASSIDNTGTGNQPQHF. The CDR3 coding sequence is TGTGCCAGTAGTATAGACAACACCGGGACAGGGAATCAGCCCCAGCATTTT.

This clonotype has at least ten counts. Here the CDR3 reads CASSLGGPMYSNQPQHF. Here the CDR3 DNA reads TGTGCCAGCAGTTTGGGGGGACCGATGTATAGCAATCAGCCCCAGCATTTT. This chain connects TRBV12-3 or TRBV12-4 to TRBJ1-5, with D possibly being TRBD1 (5 bases). Trimming left V 3 bases short and J 0 bases short, with 15 bases between. The CDR3 is made up of 17 amino acids.

This clonotype was seen at least ten times. This chain connects TRBV7-9 to TRBJ1-5; 8 bases match TRBD1. Trimming cost V 10 bases and J 0 bases; bases outside gene matches: 5. In germline, CDR1 is SEHNR, CDR2 FQNEAQ (reference sequence). The CDR3 has 14 amino acids. CDR3 bases: TGTGCCATCGGGACAGGCTATAGCAATCAGCCCCAGCATTTT. Translating gives CAIGTGYSNQPQHF.

This clonotype was picked up many times. The chain employs TRBV27 and TRBJ2-3; D may be TRBD2 (6 bases). The CDR3 has 14 amino acids. Germline CDR1 and CDR2: MNHEY and SMNVEV (reference sequence). The V gene lost 2 bases and the J gene lost 2 bases, with 8 bases spanning the gap. CDR3 coding DNA: TGTGCCAGCAGTTTAGGACTACCCACAGATACGCAGTATTTT. It yields the protein CASSLGLPTDTQYF.

This clonotype has ten or more counts. This rearrangement joins TRBV5-1 to TRBJ2-4; D call uncertain. V shed 0 bases and J shed 0 bases, with 10 bases lying between them. The CDR3 is 16 residues long. The germline V gene has CDR1 SGHRS and CDR2 YFSETQ. CDR3 residues: CASSLDFPLAKNIQYF. CDR3 in DNA: TGCGCCAGCAGCTTGGATTTCCCACTAGCCAAAAACATTCAGTACTTC.

This clonotype turned up a few times. J is TRBJ1-1 and V is TRBV5-6, with 11 bases matching TRBD1. Germline V lookup: CDR1 SGHDT, CDR2 YYEEEE. The CDR3 extends over 16 amino acids. After removal of 0 bases from V and 5 bases from J, the junction contained 6 bases not matched to a gene. CDR3 region: CASSLGMGQGETEAFF. As DNA, the CDR3 is TGTGCCAGCAGCTTGGGAATGGGACAGGGGGAAACTGAAGCTTTCTTT. The full variable domain, with the rest looked up from reference TRBV5-6 and TRBJ1-1, is DAGVTQSPTHLIKTRGQQVTLRCSPKSGHDTVSWYQQALGQGPQFIFQYYEEEERQRGNFPDRFSGHQFPNYSSELNVNALLLGDSALYLCASSLGMGQGETEAFFGQGTRLTVV.

At least ten counts were recorded for this clonotype. This chain connects TRBV12-3 or TRBV12-4 to TRBJ1-4, with TRBD1 matching over 9 bases. The V gene end was trimmed by 6 bases and the J gene end by 7 bases; junction bases not matched to a gene: 6. The CDR3 length is 14 residues. CDR3 sequence (DNA): TGTGCCAGCAGCCTGGGACAGGGCAGTGAAAAACTGTTTTTT. Translated: CASSLGQGSEKLFF.

This clonotype occurred many times. The genes are TRBV4-3 and TRBJ2-7; D is perhaps TRBD1 (6 bases). In germline, CDR1 is LGHNA, CDR2 YSLEER. There are 15 residues in the CDR3. Trimming removed 2 bases from V and 2 bases from J, with 13 bases in between. The CDR3 sequence: CASSQLPGQTYEQYF. In nucleotides, the CDR3 is TGCGCCAGCAGCCAACTTCCCGGACAGACCTACGAGCAGTACTTC.

The chain carries TRBV29-1 and TRBJ1-3; 10 bases map to TRBD1. The junction had 1 base not matched to a gene; V was cut back by 4 bases and J by 7 bases. Germline V gene lookup returns CDR1 SQVTM and CDR2 ANQGSEA. The CDR3 runs to 12 residues. CDR3 in DNA: TGCAGCGTTGGGACAGGGGGGAACACCATATATTTT. It specifies CSVGTGGNTIYF.